This T cell receptor (beta chain) was sequenced in a study of PD-L1 blockade in urothelial cancer. At the level of the study: Patients began atezolizumab, 1,200 mg intravenously every 3 weeks, at some point between 2012 and 2014. The authors examined blood 3 weeks (second dose) and 6 weeks after treatment start.

V was trimmed by 3 bases and J by 1 base, leaving 13 bases between them. From germline, CDR1 is MNHEY and CDR2 SMNVEV (reference sequence). The CDR3 length is 16 residues. Synthetic TCR analog templates were spiked into each PCR. Using immunoSEQ multiplex PCR, the repertoire was profiled, and TCRdb retains in-frame clones only, with some absent. The sample records more than 90,000 clones, approximately 90% being singletons. Time point specified: peripheral blood 6 weeks after treatment start. Pretreatment sampling and on-treatment sampling together yielded between 1 and 8 samples for each patient. This TCR was recovered from a man in his 60s with urothelial cancer. The V gene is TRBV27, the J gene TRBJ2-1, with a tentative D call TRBD2 (5 bases). The sequencing here drew on PBMCs, taken around atezolizumab (anti-PD-L1) treatment. CDR3 coding DNA: TGTGCCAGCAGTTTGTCTTGGGAGAAATCCTACAATGAGCAGTTCTTC. As protein: CASSLSWEKSYNEQFF.